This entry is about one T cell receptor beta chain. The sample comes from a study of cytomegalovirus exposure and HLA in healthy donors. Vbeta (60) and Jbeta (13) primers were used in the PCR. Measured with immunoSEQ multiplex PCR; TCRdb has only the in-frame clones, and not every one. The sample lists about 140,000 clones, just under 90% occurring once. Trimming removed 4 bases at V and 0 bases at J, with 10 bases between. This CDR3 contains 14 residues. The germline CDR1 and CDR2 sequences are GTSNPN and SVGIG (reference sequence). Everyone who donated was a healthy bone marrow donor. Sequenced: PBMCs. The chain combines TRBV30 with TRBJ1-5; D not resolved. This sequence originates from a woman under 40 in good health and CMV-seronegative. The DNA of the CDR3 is TGTGCCTGGACACCAGGTCATAGCAATCAGCCCCAGCATTTT. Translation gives CAWTPGHSNQPQHF.